These 9 T cell receptor beta chains share one sample of origin, sequenced in a study of T cells in Graves' hyperthyroidism and ophthalmopathy. RNA transcripts served as the template for amplifying TCR beta CDR3 regions. During a first-round RT-PCR of the TCR CDR3, the HTBI primer set was used. TCRdb fed the multiplex PCR reads into MiXCR, producing one record per CDR3 protein. The table shows approximately 620,000 distinct CDR3 sequences, with roughly 14% occurring only once. Sequenced: blood. Source of these receptors: a woman in her 30s with Graves' hyperthyroidism that later progressed to Graves' ophthalmopathy.

The table lists this clonotype with many counts. The rearrangement uses TRBV19 and TRBJ1-1, with D perhaps matching TRBD1 (5 bases). The germline V gene encodes CDR1 LNHDA and CDR2 SQIVND (reference sequence). The CDR3 covers 15 residues. V lost 4 bases and J lost 0, with 12 bases in between. The CDR3 sequence: CASSTYGGVNTEAFF. The CDR3 nucleotides are TGTGCCAGTAGTACCTACGGAGGGGTGAACACTGAAGCTTTCTTT.

This clonotype was seen at least ten times. J is TRBJ1-5 and V is TRBV5-6, with D maybe TRBD1 (5 bases). The CDR3 runs to 14 residues. The V gene lost 7 bases and the J gene lost 4 bases, with 15 bases spanning the gap. Germline V gene sequence: CDR1 SGHDT, CDR2 YYEEEE. The CDR3 nucleotides are TGTGCCAGCCCCCGGGACGGATTTAATCAGCCCCAGCATTTT. Amino acid sequence: CASPRDGFNQPQHF.

This clonotype was seen at least ten times. The chain recombines TRBV3-1 with TRBJ2-2; 9 bases are a match to TRBD2. Germline CDR1 LGHDT, CDR2 YNNKEL (reference sequence). After removal of 4 bases from V and 8 bases from J, the junction contained 17 bases not matched to a gene. The CDR3 loop spans 18 amino acids. The CDR3 region is CASSLLNLVAGAAGELFF. In DNA, the CDR3 is TGTGCCAGCAGCCTCCTAAACTTGGTAGCGGGAGCGGCGGGGGAGCTGTTTTTT.

The CDR3 nucleotides are TGTGCCAGTACCCCGAGCGGGAGCGGCACAGATACGCAGTATTTT. Translation: CASTPSGSGTDTQYF. The chain combines TRBV19 with TRBJ2-3, with 8 bases that match TRBD2. The length of the CDR3 is 15 residues. CDR1 and CDR2 from the germline V gene are LNHDA and SQIVND (reference sequence). J lost 1 base, V lost 7 bases, and 7 bases had no gene match. Full variable domain (rest looked up from reference TRBV19 and TRBJ2-3): DGGITQSPKYLFRKEGQNVTLSCEQNLNHDAMYWYRQDPGQGLRLIYYSQIVNDFQKGDIAEGYSVSREKKESFPLTVTSAQKNPTAFYLCASTPSGSGTDTQYFGPGTRLTVL.

This clonotype has a handful of counts. A much larger clone lies a single base off, so this may be a read error. CDR3: CVSSRQNSYEQYF. In DNA form, the CDR3 reads TGTGTCAGCTCACGACAGAACTCCTACGAGCAGTACTTC. V is TRBV18 and J is TRBJ2-7; perhaps TRBD1 as D (5 bases). Germline CDR1 and CDR2: KGHSH and LQKENI. This CDR3 region has 13 residues.

In this sample, this clonotype turned up once. This chain connects TRBV30 to TRBJ1-1; D not resolved. The V end lost 8 bases, the J end lost 1 base, and 11 bases lay between the germline ends. Germline V gives CDR1 GTSNPN, CDR2 SVGIG (reference sequence). The CDR3 totals 12 residues. DNA for the CDR3: TGTGCCCACCGGCATCCGAACACTGAAGCTTTCTTT. Translation gives CAHRHPNTEAFF.

This clonotype was observed a few times. The chain recombines TRBV7-9 with TRBJ2-1, with D hard to call. V shed 6 bases and J shed 9 bases, with 9 bases lying between them. Germline CDR1 reads SEHNR; CDR2 reads FQNEAQ (reference sequence). CDR3 length equals 11 residues. As DNA, the CDR3 is TGTGCCAGCAGTTCTAGGCCTGAGCAGTTCTTC. It specifies CASSSRPEQFF.

The chain carries TRBV30 and TRBJ2-5, with 7 positions matching TRBD2. Germline V lookup: CDR1 GTSNPN, CDR2 SVGIG (reference sequence). This CDR3 has 12 amino acids. With 5 bases clipped from V and 5 bases from J, the junction kept 5 bases outside the gene matches. As DNA, the CDR3 is TGTGCCTGGGGGCGGGAGAGTGAGACCCAGTACTTC. Translated, it gives CAWGRESETQYF.

In its sample, this clonotype was seen many times. The chain joins TRBV5-1 to TRBJ2-3, with D unresolved. Germline assignment: CDR1 SGHRS and CDR2 YFSETQ. The CDR3 extends over 12 amino acids. V shed 0 bases and J shed 5 bases, with 4 bases lying between them. The chain's CDR3 is CASSLAGDTQYF. The CDR3, as DNA: TGCGCCAGCAGCTTGGCCGGAGATACGCAGTATTTT.